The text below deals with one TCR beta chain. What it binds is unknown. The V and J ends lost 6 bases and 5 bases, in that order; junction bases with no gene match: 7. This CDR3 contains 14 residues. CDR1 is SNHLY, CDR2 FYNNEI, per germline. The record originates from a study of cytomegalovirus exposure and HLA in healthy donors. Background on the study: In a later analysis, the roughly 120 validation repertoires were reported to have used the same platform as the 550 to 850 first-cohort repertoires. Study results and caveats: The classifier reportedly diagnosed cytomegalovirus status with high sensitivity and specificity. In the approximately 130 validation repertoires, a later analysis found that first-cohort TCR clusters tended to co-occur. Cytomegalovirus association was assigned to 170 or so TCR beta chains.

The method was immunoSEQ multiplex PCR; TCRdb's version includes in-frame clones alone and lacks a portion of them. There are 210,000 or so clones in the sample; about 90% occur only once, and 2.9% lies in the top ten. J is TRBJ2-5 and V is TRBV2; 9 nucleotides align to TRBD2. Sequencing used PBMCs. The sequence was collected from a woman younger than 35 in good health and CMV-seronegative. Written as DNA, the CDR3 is TGTGCCAGCAGACGTAGCGGGAGTGGCGAGACCCAGTACTTC. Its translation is CASRRSGSGETQYF.